These 20 T cell receptor beta chains share one sample of origin, sequenced in a study of persistence of HIV-infected CD4 T cells. The libraries were made with immunoSEQ version 4 in survey mode. Profiled with immunoSEQ multiplex PCR; TCRdb holds only in-frame clones, not every one. The table has tens of thousands of clones, 78% seen once. These receptors have no identified antigens. Lysates of CMV-infected fibroblasts at 9.5 to 10 ug/mL stimulated these cells. CD40L/CD69 double-negative CD45RO-high memory CD4+ T cells were collected. The sample in question was CD4+ T cells sorted from PBMCs after approximately 20-hour stimulation, obtained from a patient who received antiretroviral therapy. These TCRs come from an adult woman with HIV who was CMV-seropositive.

The chain is built from TRBV5-1 and TRBJ1-6; D uncertain. V dropped 0 bases and J dropped 5 bases, with 6 bases sitting between them. This CDR3 is 14 amino acids long. CDR1 and CDR2 (germline): SGHRS, YFSETQ. Written as DNA, the CDR3 is TGCGCCAGCAGCTTGGGGCAGGATAATTCACCCCTCCACTTT. This sequence encodes CASSLGQDNSPLHF.

The V and J genes are TRBV27 and TRBJ2-7; 7 bases fit TRBD1. The CDR3 is 12 residues long. Trimming at V came to 5 bases and at J to 3 bases, leaving 1 base not matched to a gene. Germline V gene data show CDR1 as MNHEY and CDR2 as SMNVEV (reference sequence). CDR3 DNA: TGTGCCAGCAGTAGACAGGGCTACGAGCAGTACTTC. Translated, it gives CASSRQGYEQYF.

The gene calls are TRBV6-5 and TRBJ2-3; perhaps TRBD1 as D (5 bases). Germline CDR1 reads MNHEY; CDR2 reads SVGAGI. The CDR3 runs to 14 residues. V dropped 7 bases and J dropped 0 bases, with 11 bases sitting between them. The CDR3 region is CASKMGQSTDTQYF. The CDR3 coding sequence is TGTGCCAGCAAGATGGGGCAGAGCACAGATACGCAGTATTTT.

The chain has TRBV27 and TRBJ1-6; no clear D gene. The V end lost 6 bases, the J end lost 7 bases, and 16 bases lay between the germline ends. The CDR3 has 15 amino acids. Germline V gives CDR1 MNHEY, CDR2 SMNVEV (reference sequence). The chain's CDR3 is CASSSSPGPNSPLHF. CDR3 in DNA: TGTGCCAGCAGCTCCTCGCCCGGGCCAAATTCACCCCTCCACTTT.

This chain uses TRBV3-1 (or the pseudogene TRBV3-2) with TRBJ2-3; possibly TRBD1 for D (6 bases). Germline V gene lookup returns CDR1 LGHDT and CDR2 YNNKEL (reference sequence). The CDR3 totals 19 residues. V gave up 1 base and J gave up 0 bases, with 20 bases separating them. Here the CDR3 reads CASSQVLTARGTSTDTQYF. As DNA, the CDR3 is TGTGCCAGCAGCCAAGTTCTCACCGCCAGGGGCACTAGCACAGATACGCAGTATTTT.

The V gene is TRBV5-1, the J gene TRBJ2-1; D ambiguous. The germline V gene has CDR1 SGHRS and CDR2 YFSETQ. This CDR3 spans 15 amino acids. The V gene lost 0 bases and the J gene lost 7 bases, with 14 bases spanning the gap. The CDR3: CASSLGKGPQNEQFF. As DNA, the CDR3 is TGCGCCAGCAGCTTGGGGAAGGGTCCTCAGAATGAGCAGTTCTTC.

This chain links TRBV15 with TRBJ2-1; D is undetermined. The V gene lost 0 bases and the J gene lost 10 bases, with 7 bases spanning the gap. CDR1 and CDR2 (germline): LNHNV, YYDKDF (reference sequence). This CDR3 has 12 amino acids. The CDR3 DNA follows: TGTGCCACCAGCAGAGAAAAGGGCGAGCAGTTCTTC. It yields the protein CATSREKGEQFF.

The chain has TRBV19 and TRBJ1-1; D is uncertain. V shed 7 bases and J shed 1 base, with 13 bases lying between them. The CDR3 runs to 14 residues. Germline V gene lookup returns CDR1 LNHDA and CDR2 SQIVND (reference sequence). The CDR3, as DNA: TGTGCCAGTAAAGAAACCAGGAGGAACACTGAAGCTTTCTTT. As protein: CASKETRRNTEAFF.

The rearrangement uses TRBV5-1 and TRBJ1-5, with TRBD1 as a possible D gene (5 bases). Germline CDR1 and CDR2: SGHRS and YFSETQ. CDR3 length: 16 amino acids. V was cut by 2 bases and J by 5 bases, with 17 bases left in between. The CDR3 sequence is CASSFAGPGGDQPQHF. As DNA, the CDR3 is TGCGCCAGCAGCTTCGCCGGTCCCGGGGGGGATCAGCCCCAGCATTTT.

The chain has TRBV18 and TRBJ1-2, with D perhaps TRBD1 (5 bases). This CDR3 is built from 13 residues. CDR1 is KGHSH, CDR2 LQKENI, per germline. Trimming pared 3 bases from V and 9 bases from J, leaving 14 bases between. CDR3 residues: CASSPGTEYRYTF. The CDR3 bases are TGTGCCAGCTCACCCGGGACGGAGTATCGCTACACCTTC.

The rearrangement joins TRBV9 to TRBJ1-3, with D hard to call. The germline CDR1 and CDR2 sequences are SGDLS and YYNGEE. The CDR3 consists of 14 residues. V was cut by 0 bases and J by 0 bases, with 4 bases left in between. The CDR3 coding sequence is TGTGCCAGCAGCGTAGAACCCTCTGGAAACACCATATATTTT. It codes for CASSVEPSGNTIYF.

V usage is TRBV19 and J usage is TRBJ1-2, with TRBD1 identical over 12 bases. Trimming took 8 bases from V and 8 from J; bases not matched to a gene: 6. Germline V lookup: CDR1 LNHDA, CDR2 SQIVND (reference sequence). The CDR3 runs to 13 residues. In nucleotides, the CDR3 is TGTGCCAGTGGGGACAGGGGGCGCCGGGGCTACACCTTC. Translated, it gives CASGDRGRRGYTF. Full variable domain (outside the CDR3, taken from reference TRBV19 and TRBJ1-2): DGGITQSPKYLFRKEGQNVTLSCEQNLNHDAMYWYRQDPGQGLRLIYYSQIVNDFQKGDIAEGYSVSREKKESFPLTVTSAQKNPTAFYLCASGDRGRRGYTFGSGTRLTVV.

The J gene is TRBJ1-5, the V gene TRBV29-1; D is unclear. CDR3 length equals 13 residues. V dropped 4 bases and J dropped 3 bases, with 10 bases sitting between them. Germline lookup yields CDR1 SQVTM and CDR2 ANQGSEA. The CDR3 DNA is TGCAGCGTTGGTATAGGGCCCAATCAGCCCCAGCATTTT. Translation gives CSVGIGPNQPQHF.

The rearrangement uses TRBV7-9 and TRBJ1-4; D possibly corresponds to TRBD1 (5 bases). The CDR3 has 14 amino acids. V shed 3 bases and J shed 6 bases, with 11 bases lying between them. Germline V gene lookup returns CDR1 SEHNR and CDR2 FQNEAQ (reference sequence). The CDR3 here is CASSLTVIDEKLFF. Written as DNA, the CDR3 is TGTGCCAGCAGCTTGACAGTAATCGATGAAAAACTGTTTTTT.

This chain links TRBV9 with TRBJ1-4, with D maybe TRBD1 (5 bases). The length of the CDR3 is 14 residues. In germline, CDR1 is SGDLS, CDR2 YYNGEE. V shed 0 bases and J shed 7 bases, with 10 bases lying between them. Written as DNA, the CDR3 is TGTGCCAGCAGCGTAGGGGGCGGTTTTGAAAAACTGTTTTTT. It yields the protein CASSVGGGFEKLFF.

The gene calls are TRBV5-4 and TRBJ2-1; D possibly corresponds to TRBD1 (6 bases). CDR3 length: 17 amino acids. Deletions cut 0 bases from V and 0 bases from J, with 13 bases between. Germline-derived CDR1 and CDR2 are SGHNT and YYREEE (reference sequence). CDR3 loop: CASSLGTAVSSYNEQFF. The CDR3 nucleotides read TGTGCCAGCAGCTTGGGGACAGCCGTGAGCTCCTACAATGAGCAGTTCTTC. The whole variable domain, filled in from reference TRBV5-4 and TRBJ2-1, reads ETGVTQSPTHLIKTRGQQVTLRCSSQSGHNTVSWYQQALGQGPQFIFQYYREEENGRGNFPPRFSGLQFPNYSSELNVNALELDDSALYLCASSLGTAVSSYNEQFFGPGTRLTVL.

The chain links TRBV5-1 to TRBJ2-7; D remains unclear. Germline V lookup: CDR1 SGHRS, CDR2 YFSETQ. The CDR3 sequence is 13 residues long. Trimming pared 0 bases from V and 2 bases from J, leaving 6 bases between. CDR3 in DNA: TGCGCCAGCAGCTTGGGTTTTACCTACGAGCAGTACTTC. Translating gives CASSLGFTYEQYF.

The chain uses TRBV5-8 and TRBJ2-1; D is unclear. The CDR3 covers 11 residues. Germline V CDR1 and CDR2: SGHTS, YDEGEE. Trimming stripped 1 base from V and 15 bases from J, with 11 bases between. The DNA for the CDR3 is TGTGCCAGCAGCTTGTCAAGCATCCCGTTCTTC. Its protein product is CASSLSSIPFF.

The CDR3 sequence: CASSQAGNTEAFF. The CDR3 nucleotides are TGTGCCAGCAGCCAAGCAGGTAACACTGAAGCTTTCTTT. J is TRBJ1-1 and V is TRBV4-2; D call uncertain. CDR1 and CDR2 from the germline V gene are LGHNA and YNFKEQ. Trimming removed 1 base from V and 2 bases from J, with 5 bases in between. The length of the CDR3 is 13 residues.

V usage is TRBV9 and J usage is TRBJ1-1; TRBD1 is a possible D gene (5 bases). Trimming took off 2 bases at V and 1 base at J, with 12 bases between the two ends. The CDR3 totals 15 residues. Germline CDR1 SGDLS, CDR2 YYNGEE. CDR3 region: CASSVFDRQNTEAFF. The CDR3, as DNA: TGTGCCAGCAGCGTTTTTGACAGACAGAACACTGAAGCTTTCTTT.